Listed below are T cell receptor beta chains from one sample, sequenced in a study of T cell responses to AZD1222 COVID-19 vaccine. This table comes from immunoSEQ multiplex PCR, and its TCRdb copy is limited to in-frame clones, with some not included. The sample yields around 130,000 clones, 91% seen once. Sequencing was performed on peripheral blood, taken 28 days after the second AZD1222 dose. The origin of the receptors is an adult who received the AZD1222 COVID-19 vaccine. Each CDR3 is given with its conserved first and last residue. A D gene is named only where the DNA matches it firmly. Size values are once, few and many counts, or a class for expanded clones, and some rows have none.

j_call v_call clone_size d_call cdr3_aa cdr3_nt
TRBJ2-4 TRBV5-1 once - CASSLGKQAKNIQYF TGCGCCAGCAGCTTAGGCAAGCAAGCCAAAAACATTCAGTACTTC
TRBJ1-4 TRBV4-1 - - CASSQDQDGTNEKLFF TGCGCCAGCAGCCAAGATCAGGACGGAACTAATGAAAAACTGTTTTTT
TRBJ1-1 TRBV12-3/TRBV12-4 - - CASTPTWGTEAFF TGTGCCAGCACCCCAACATGGGGCACTGAAGCTTTCTTT
TRBJ2-1 TRBV7-2 - - CASSVTTGSYNEQFF TGTGCCAGCAGCGTAACGACAGGCTCCTACAATGAGCAGTTCTTC
TRBJ2-3 TRBV7-9 - TRBD2 CASSSARAPGGLTDTQYF TGTGCCAGCAGCTCAGCACGGGCCCCGGGGGGTCTCACAGATACGCAGTATTTT
TRBJ1-5 TRBV6-1 - TRBD1 CASSDRTGKPYSNQPQHF TGTGCCAGCAGTGATAGGACAGGGAAACCCTATAGCAATCAGCCCCAGCATTTT
TRBJ1-2 TRBV6-5 - TRBD1 CASRGQGDPNYGYTF TGTGCCAGCAGGGGACAGGGGGACCCTAACTATGGCTACACCTTC
TRBJ2-1 TRBV9 once - CASSAWYTSYNEQFF TGTGCCAGCAGCGCATGGTATACTTCCTACAATGAGCAGTTCTTC
TRBJ1-4 TRBV3-1/TRBV3-2 - TRBD1 CASSRQGEWEKLFF TGTGCCAGCAGCCGACAGGGAGAATGGGAAAAACTGTTTTTT
TRBJ1-2 TRBV18 - TRBD1 CASSPPVGQGNYGYTF TGTGCCAGCTCACCACCGGTGGGACAGGGAAACTATGGCTACACCTTC
TRBJ1-2 TRBV27 - TRBD1 CASMDRAYGTADYTF TGTGCCAGCATGGACAGGGCCTATGGGACGGCGGACTACACCTTC
TRBJ1-2 TRBV4-3 - - CASSQGERENYGYTF TGCGCCAGCAGCCAAGGGGAACGGGAAAACTATGGCTACACCTTC
TRBJ2-3 TRBV30 - - CAWSVLSRTDTQYF TGTGCCTGGAGTGTACTCAGCCGCACAGATACGCAGTATTTT
TRBJ1-2 TRBV9 - TRBD1 CASSAPTGVGRYGYTF TGTGCCAGCAGCGCCCCCACAGGGGTTGGACGGTATGGCTACACCTTC
TRBJ1-1 TRBV5-4 - - CASSSPRFGNTEAFF TGTGCCAGCAGTTCACCCCGGTTCGGGAACACTGAAGCTTTCTTT
TRBJ2-3 TRBV5-4 - TRBD2 CASSPPRGGTDTQYF TGTGCCAGCAGCCCACCACGGGGGGGAACAGATACGCAGTATTTT
TRBJ1-1 TRBV5-1 - - CASSLAGGETEAFF TGCGCCAGCAGCTTGGCTGGGGGCGAAACTGAAGCTTTCTTT
TRBJ1-1 TRBV5-1 - TRBD1 CASSWGDRDSRETEAFF TGCGCCAGCAGCTGGGGGGACAGGGACTCTCGAGAAACTGAAGCTTTCTTT
TRBJ1-5 TRBV15 - TRBD1 CATSRLQGDQPQHF TGTGCCACCAGCAGACTACAGGGGGATCAGCCCCAGCATTTT
TRBJ2-5 TRBV5-1 - TRBD2 CASSLRATSGQETQYF TGCGCCAGCAGCTTGAGGGCGACTAGCGGGCAAGAGACCCAGTACTTC
TRBJ1-1 TRBV6-5 - - CASSFTGLGGDAFF TGTGCCAGCAGTTTCACAGGTCTAGGCGGTGATGCTTTCTTT
TRBJ2-5 TRBV21-1 - - CASSSRLRETQYF TGTGCCAGCAGCAGCAGACTTCGAGAGACCCAGTACTTC
TRBJ1-4 TRBV6-5 - - CASSFRPAGTNEKLFF TGTGCCAGCAGTTTCCGACCCGCCGGCACTAATGAAAAACTGTTTTTT